A selection of T cell receptor beta chains follows, all from one sample in a study of T cell responses to AZD1222 COVID-19 vaccine. Profiling relied on immunoSEQ multiplex PCR, and the TCRdb table lists in-frame clones only, not all of them. Of some 140,000 clones listed, roughly 89% are singletons. The specimen was peripheral blood, collected on day 0 of AZD1222 vaccination. The receptors derive from an adult in good health. CDR3s include the opening cysteine and the closing phenylalanine or tryptophan. Fields, in order: D gene, clone size, V gene, J gene, CDR3 DNA, CDR3 protein. D genes are given only for firm matches. Clone size is stated in some rows and not others, as once, few, many or a class when expanded.

d_gene: TRBD1; abundance: NA; v_gene: TRBV5-6; j_gene: TRBJ1-6; CDR3nt: TGTGCCAGCAGCCCGGGACAGATTTTGCCCCCCCTCCACTTT; CDR3aa: CASSPGQILPPLHF
d_gene: TRBD2; abundance: few; v_gene: TRBV14; j_gene: TRBJ2-2; CDR3nt: TGTGCCAGCAGCTACAAGGGCGGGGGAACCGGGGAGCTGTTTTTT; CDR3aa: CASSYKGGGTGELFF
d_gene: NA; abundance: once; v_gene: TRBV14; j_gene: TRBJ2-3; CDR3nt: TGTGCCAGCAGCCAAGAGTTGGGGCGATTAGGTACGCAGTATTTT; CDR3aa: CASSQELGRLGTQYF
d_gene: NA; abundance: NA; v_gene: TRBV11-3; j_gene: TRBJ1-2; CDR3nt: TGTGCCAGCAGCTTAGTGAGGGACGAGACATATGGCTACACCTTC; CDR3aa: CASSLVRDETYGYTF
d_gene: TRBD1; abundance: NA; v_gene: TRBV15; j_gene: TRBJ1-2; CDR3nt: TGTGCCACCAGCAGAGGCACACAGGGGGCTGCCAACTATGGCTACACCTTC; CDR3aa: CATSRGTQGAANYGYTF
d_gene: TRBD1; abundance: NA; v_gene: TRBV5-1; j_gene: TRBJ1-4; CDR3nt: TGCGCCAGCAGCTTTTCCGGGACAGGGGCGCAGGTTAATGAAAAACTGTTTTTT; CDR3aa: CASSFSGTGAQVNEKLFF
d_gene: NA; abundance: few; v_gene: TRBV30; j_gene: TRBJ1-6; CDR3nt: TGTGCCTGGACCCCAAAACGCCGTAATTCACCCCTCCACTTT; CDR3aa: CAWTPKRRNSPLHF
d_gene: NA; abundance: NA; v_gene: TRBV19; j_gene: TRBJ1-5; CDR3nt: TGTGCCAGTAATAACGACCGAGACAGGATTAATCAGCCCCAGCATTTT; CDR3aa: CASNNDRDRINQPQHF
d_gene: NA; abundance: NA; v_gene: TRBV5-1; j_gene: TRBJ2-7; CDR3nt: TGCGCCAGCAGCTTGCGCGGGTCCTACGAGCAGTACTTC; CDR3aa: CASSLRGSYEQYF
d_gene: NA; abundance: NA; v_gene: TRBV6-5; j_gene: TRBJ2-1; CDR3nt: TGTGCCACCCGCCGTCCCTCCAGCGATGAGCAGTTCTTC; CDR3aa: CATRRPSSDEQFF
d_gene: TRBD2; abundance: NA; v_gene: TRBV12-5; j_gene: TRBJ2-3; CDR3nt: TGTGCTAGTGGTTTGGCCGGGCGGGAGGGCACAGATACGCAGTATTTT; CDR3aa: CASGLAGREGTDTQYF
d_gene: TRBD2; abundance: NA; v_gene: TRBV18; j_gene: TRBJ2-5; CDR3nt: TGTGCCAGCTCACCGCGGCTAGCGGAAGAGACCCAGTACTTC; CDR3aa: CASSPRLAEETQYF
d_gene: TRBD2; abundance: few; v_gene: TRBV5-1; j_gene: TRBJ2-1; CDR3nt: TGCGCCAGCAGCAAACTAGCGGGAGGCCCCCATGAGCAGTTCTTC; CDR3aa: CASSKLAGGPHEQFF
d_gene: NA; abundance: NA; v_gene: TRBV15; j_gene: TRBJ2-7; CDR3nt: TGTGCCACCAGTAGGGGGAATGGGAACGAGCAGTACTTC; CDR3aa: CATSRGNGNEQYF
d_gene: TRBD2; abundance: NA; v_gene: TRBV23-1; j_gene: TRBJ2-7; CDR3nt: TGCGCCAGCAGTTTGCAGGGTTTCTGTGGGTGGTCCGGGAGGTCCCTCTCCTACGAGCAGTACTTC; CDR3aa: CASSLQGFCGWSGRSLSYEQYF
d_gene: TRBD2; abundance: NA; v_gene: TRBV10-1; j_gene: TRBJ2-5; CDR3nt: TGCGGGGGGGGGCTAGCGGGACCGGGCCGGGAGACCCAGTACTTC; CDR3aa: CGGGLAGPGRETQYF
d_gene: NA; abundance: NA; v_gene: TRBV4-1; j_gene: TRBJ1-1; CDR3nt: TGCGCCAGCAGCCAAAACAGGAGGAACACTGAAGCTTTCTTT; CDR3aa: CASSQNRRNTEAFF
d_gene: NA; abundance: NA; v_gene: TRBV5-8; j_gene: TRBJ1-5; CDR3nt: TGTGCCAGCAGCTTGGACAGGGTTAGCAATCAGCCCCAGCATTTT; CDR3aa: CASSLDRVSNQPQHF
d_gene: NA; abundance: NA; v_gene: TRBV29-1; j_gene: TRBJ2-5; CDR3nt: TGCAGCGTTGAGGCCCAGCAAGAGACCCAGTACTTC; CDR3aa: CSVEAQQETQYF
d_gene: TRBD1; abundance: NA; v_gene: TRBV4-2; j_gene: TRBJ2-2; CDR3nt: TGTGCCAGTACAGGGGTTACCGGGGAGCTGTTTTTT; CDR3aa: CASTGVTGELFF
d_gene: NA; abundance: NA; v_gene: TRBV7-2; j_gene: TRBJ1-6; CDR3nt: TGTGCCAGCAGCTTAGCGTCGTGGAATTCACCCCTCCACTTT; CDR3aa: CASSLASWNSPLHF
d_gene: NA; abundance: NA; v_gene: TRBV11-3; j_gene: TRBJ2-4; CDR3nt: TGTGCCAGCAGCCCCGGGGCAATAGCCAAAAACATTCAGTACTTC; CDR3aa: CASSPGAIAKNIQYF
d_gene: TRBD2; abundance: NA; v_gene: TRBV4-2; j_gene: TRBJ2-2; CDR3nt: TGTGCCAGCAGCCAAGTCGGCGCGGGAGGATTCGGGGAGCTGTTTTTT; CDR3aa: CASSQVGAGGFGELFF
d_gene: TRBD2; abundance: NA; v_gene: TRBV4-3; j_gene: TRBJ2-7; CDR3nt: TGCGCCAGCAGCCAAGGGGGGGGCTACGAGCAGTACTTC; CDR3aa: CASSQGGGYEQYF
d_gene: TRBD2; abundance: NA; v_gene: TRBV28; j_gene: TRBJ2-7; CDR3nt: TGTGCCAGCAGTAAGCCCCTGGGACTAGCGGGATACCACGAGCAGTACTTC; CDR3aa: CASSKPLGLAGYHEQYF
d_gene: NA; abundance: NA; v_gene: TRBV11-3; j_gene: TRBJ2-2; CDR3nt: TGTGCCAGCAGCTTACACACCGGGGAGCTGTTTTTT; CDR3aa: CASSLHTGELFF
d_gene: TRBD2; abundance: once; v_gene: TRBV7-2; j_gene: TRBJ2-7; CDR3nt: TGTGCCAGCAGCAGGTCAGGTCTAGCGGCTCACTACGAGCAGTACTTC; CDR3aa: CASSRSGLAAHYEQYF
d_gene: NA; abundance: once; v_gene: TRBV19; j_gene: TRBJ1-1; CDR3nt: TGTGCCAGTAGTGTGGCAGGATCGAACACTGAAGCTTTCTTT; CDR3aa: CASSVAGSNTEAFF
d_gene: TRBD2; abundance: NA; v_gene: TRBV10-3; j_gene: TRBJ2-1; CDR3nt: TGTGCCATCAGCGACCTCAAAGCGGGAGGTTTTGGGAATGAGCAGTTCTTC; CDR3aa: CAISDLKAGGFGNEQFF
d_gene: NA; abundance: NA; v_gene: TRBV27; j_gene: TRBJ1-6; CDR3nt: TGTGCCAGCAGTTTAGGTGGGCAGGGAGGATTCTCACCCCTCCACTTT; CDR3aa: CASSLGGQGGFSPLHF
d_gene: NA; abundance: once; v_gene: TRBV6-1; j_gene: TRBJ2-3; CDR3nt: TGTGCCAGCAGTGATCGTGGGGGCGCTTCCTCAGATACGCAGTATTTT; CDR3aa: CASSDRGGASSDTQYF
d_gene: NA; abundance: NA; v_gene: TRBV3-1/TRBV3-2; j_gene: TRBJ2-1; CDR3nt: TGTGCCAGCAGCCAAGACGGCAGGTACAATGAGCAGTTCTTC; CDR3aa: CASSQDGRYNEQFF
d_gene: NA; abundance: NA; v_gene: TRBV7-2; j_gene: TRBJ1-5; CDR3nt: TGTGCCAGCAACCATCGTGGGGGGCCATATAGCAATCAGCCCCAGCATTTT; CDR3aa: CASNHRGGPYSNQPQHF
d_gene: NA; abundance: NA; v_gene: TRBV4-1; j_gene: TRBJ2-2; CDR3nt: TGCGCCAGCAGCCAGACCGGGACCCCCGTACGTGGGAGGAGCACCGGGGAGCTGTTTTTT; CDR3aa: CASSQTGTPVRGRSTGELFF
d_gene: NA; abundance: NA; v_gene: TRBV6-6; j_gene: TRBJ2-3; CDR3nt: TGTGCCAGCAGTTACGTCCTCGCAACAGATACGCAGTATTTT; CDR3aa: CASSYVLATDTQYF
d_gene: NA; abundance: few; v_gene: TRBV19; j_gene: TRBJ1-5; CDR3nt: TGTGCCAGTAACGATGAGAGGATTAAGCCCCAGCATTTT; CDR3aa: CASNDERIKPQHF
d_gene: TRBD1; abundance: NA; v_gene: TRBV30; j_gene: TRBJ1-4; CDR3nt: TGTGCCTGGGGGACAGGGGGGGAAAAACTGTTTTTT; CDR3aa: CAWGTGGEKLFF
d_gene: NA; abundance: NA; v_gene: TRBV5-4; j_gene: TRBJ1-2; CDR3nt: TGTGCCAGCAGCTGGGGACTAGCTGGCTACACCTTC; CDR3aa: CASSWGLAGYTF
d_gene: NA; abundance: NA; v_gene: TRBV4-3; j_gene: TRBJ2-7; CDR3nt: TGCGCCAGCAGCCAAGATCTGGTGGGATCCTACGAGCAGTACTTC; CDR3aa: CASSQDLVGSYEQYF
d_gene: NA; abundance: NA; v_gene: TRBV6-5; j_gene: TRBJ2-2; CDR3nt: TGTGCCAGCAGTTACTCGGGGGGGCGATACACCGGGGAGCTGTTTTTT; CDR3aa: CASSYSGGRYTGELFF
d_gene: NA; abundance: NA; v_gene: TRBV29-1; j_gene: TRBJ2-1; CDR3nt: TGCAGCGTTGAGACGAATGAGCAGTTCTTC; CDR3aa: CSVETNEQFF
d_gene: NA; abundance: NA; v_gene: TRBV7-8; j_gene: TRBJ1-1; CDR3nt: TGTGCCAGCAGCATCCCTACAGGGTTGAACACTGAAGCTTTCTTT; CDR3aa: CASSIPTGLNTEAFF
d_gene: NA; abundance: NA; v_gene: TRBV6-2/TRBV6-3; j_gene: TRBJ2-1; CDR3nt: TGTGCCAGCAGTCCGGCTAGCGTCGGCCAGTTCTTC; CDR3aa: CASSPASVGQFF
d_gene: NA; abundance: NA; v_gene: TRBV4-3; j_gene: TRBJ1-1; CDR3nt: TGCGCCAGCAGCCAAGAAAAAGGGGCGAGAACTGAAGCTTTCTTT; CDR3aa: CASSQEKGARTEAFF
d_gene: NA; abundance: NA; v_gene: TRBV19; j_gene: TRBJ1-1; CDR3nt: TGTGCCAGTAGTATTGGGGGGAACACTGAAGCTTTCTTT; CDR3aa: CASSIGGNTEAFF
d_gene: TRBD1; abundance: NA; v_gene: TRBV27; j_gene: TRBJ2-7; CDR3nt: TGTGCCAGCGCTCGGACAGGGAACATCGGCGAGCAGTACTTC; CDR3aa: CASARTGNIGEQYF
d_gene: TRBD1; abundance: NA; v_gene: TRBV5-6; j_gene: TRBJ1-5; CDR3nt: TGTGCCAGCAGCCCGTGGACAGGGGTCCCCTTTGCCAATCAGCCCCAGCATTTT; CDR3aa: CASSPWTGVPFANQPQHF
d_gene: TRBD1; abundance: NA; v_gene: TRBV19; j_gene: TRBJ2-1; CDR3nt: TGTGCCAGTAGTCGACAGGGGTGGAATGGAGATGAGCAGTTCTTC; CDR3aa: CASSRQGWNGDEQFF
d_gene: NA; abundance: NA; v_gene: TRBV29-1; j_gene: TRBJ1-6; CDR3nt: TGCAGCGGTCGGGCCGGGGGAGAAAATTCACCCCTCCACTTT; CDR3aa: CSGRAGGENSPLHF
d_gene: TRBD1; abundance: NA; v_gene: TRBV2; j_gene: TRBJ1-4; CDR3nt: TGTGCCAGCAGTGAACAGGGGGGGCCTAATGAAAAACTGTTTTTT; CDR3aa: CASSEQGGPNEKLFF
d_gene: NA; abundance: NA; v_gene: TRBV7-3; j_gene: TRBJ2-1; CDR3nt: TGTGCCAGCAGCCTCATGGCGGGCTCCTACAATGAGCAGTTCTTC; CDR3aa: CASSLMAGSYNEQFF
d_gene: TRBD1; abundance: NA; v_gene: TRBV6-4; j_gene: TRBJ1-5; CDR3nt: TGTGCCAGCAGTGACTTTATCGGGACAGGGGGCTTCGACAATCAGCCCCAGCATTTT; CDR3aa: CASSDFIGTGGFDNQPQHF
d_gene: NA; abundance: NA; v_gene: TRBV6-5; j_gene: TRBJ1-1; CDR3nt: TGTGCCAGCAGGGACACTCCCCTGAACACTGAAGCTTTCTTT; CDR3aa: CASRDTPLNTEAFF
d_gene: NA; abundance: NA; v_gene: TRBV5-5; j_gene: TRBJ2-1; CDR3nt: TGTGCCAGCAGACGACCGGCGGGCAATGAGCAGTTCTTC; CDR3aa: CASRRPAGNEQFF
d_gene: NA; abundance: NA; v_gene: TRBV5-5; j_gene: TRBJ2-1; CDR3nt: TGTGCCAGCAGCGTTTTTCACGGGGGCCCCTACAATGAGCAGTTCTTC; CDR3aa: CASSVFHGGPYNEQFF